Listed here are 24 T cell receptor beta chains from one sample, sequenced in a study of CD8 T cells in Susac syndrome (dated by TCRdb to between 2019 and 2020). Libraries were built with the immunoSEQ multiplex PCR assay. RNA was extracted using the RNeasy kit, and about 0.45 to 1 ug of the RNA was reverse transcribed with random hexamers. Using fastp trimming at Q25 and MiXCR clonotype assembly, TCRdb reanalyzed the public sequencing data and kept in-frame beta chains. All rows with the same CDR3 protein become a single entry with the most common DNA and genes. Counted in this sample were 84,000 or so distinct CDR3 sequences; 95% of them appeared once. Roughly 0.46% of the sample comes from the top ten. The sequenced sample was CD8+ T cells from PBMCs. The receptors were gathered from a human donor with Susac syndrome.

Written as DNA, the CDR3 is TGTGCCAGCAGCCCGAGGACTCTAGCGGGGTACAATGAGCAGTTCTTC. Translated: CASSPRTLAGYNEQFF. This chain uses TRBV11-2 with TRBJ2-1; 9 bases line up with TRBD2. Germline V gene data show CDR1 as SGHAT and CDR2 as FQNNGV. The CDR3 spans 16 residues. With 5 bases clipped from V and 4 bases from J, the junction kept 9 bases outside the gene matches.

The chain has TRBV28 and TRBJ2-6; D call uncertain. The germline gives CDR1 MDHEN, CDR2 SYDVKM. The CDR3 is 14 residues long. Trimming took 4 bases from V and 0 from J, leaving 4 bases between them. CDR3 protein: CASSYISGANVLTF. The CDR3 DNA sequence: TGTGCCAGCAGTTACATCTCTGGGGCCAACGTCCTGACTTTC.

About this clonotype itself: Germline is not matched at one junction end, which may reflect a read error. The chain uses TRBV6-4 and TRBJ2-1, with D possibly TRBD2 on 5 matching bases. CDR1 is MRHNA and CDR2 is SNTAGT in the germline V gene. This CDR3 is built from 16 residues. The DNA of the CDR3 is TGTGCCAGCAGCGACTCCGGGGAAGGCTCCTACAATGAGCAGTTCTTC. This translates into CASSDSGEGSYNEQFF.

The V and J genes are TRBV10-3 and TRBJ2-7; 10 bases line up with TRBD1. The length of the CDR3 is 12 residues. CDR1 is ENHRY, CDR2 SYGVKD, per germline. V gave up 9 bases and J gave up 6 bases; unmatched junction bases: 5. The CDR3 region is CAIRDRGFEQYF. For the CDR3, the DNA is TGTGCCATAAGGGACAGGGGATTCGAGCAGTACTTC.

The rearrangement uses TRBV18 and TRBJ2-7, with D perhaps matching TRBD1 or TRBD2 (6 bases each). Trimming pared 2 bases from V and 5 bases from J, leaving 16 bases between. The CDR3 spans 15 residues. Germline loops: CDR1 KGHSH, CDR2 LQKENI. The chain's CDR3 is CASSPVVTGGDEQYF. For the CDR3, the DNA is TGTGCCAGCTCACCAGTGGTGACAGGCGGGGACGAGCAGTACTTC.

The rearrangement links TRBV5-6 to TRBJ2-7, with 7 bases that match TRBD1. The J segment lost 4 bases and the V segment lost 4 bases, leaving 2 bases of the junction unmatched. This CDR3 has 12 residues. The germline V gene has CDR1 SGHDT and CDR2 YYEEEE. The chain's CDR3 is CASSPGQYEQYF. CDR3 DNA: TGTGCCAGCAGCCCGGGACAGTACGAGCAGTACTTC. The full variable domain, completed using reference TRBV5-6 and TRBJ2-7, is DAGVTQSPTHLIKTRGQQVTLRCSPKSGHDTVSWYQQALGQGPQFIFQYYEEEERQRGNFPDRFSGHQFPNYSSELNVNALLLGDSALYLCASSPGQYEQYFGPGTRLTVT.

The V gene is TRBV29-1, the J gene TRBJ1-1; D might be TRBD1 (5 bases). The CDR3 has 11 amino acids. The germline V gene encodes CDR1 SQVTM and CDR2 ANQGSEA. V dropped 4 bases and J dropped 10 bases, with 13 bases sitting between them. The CDR3 nucleotides read TGCAGCGTTGGATCCCAGGGAGGAGCTTTCTTT. Encoded protein: CSVGSQGGAFF.

This chain uses TRBV27 with TRBJ2-5; 10 bases agree with TRBD1. After removal of 6 bases from V and 5 bases from J, the junction contained 3 bases not matched to a gene. There are 13 residues in the CDR3. Germline CDR1 MNHEY, CDR2 SMNVEV (reference sequence). The CDR3 is CASSGTGVETQYF. The CDR3 DNA reads as TGTGCCAGCAGCGGGACAGGGGTGGAGACCCAGTACTTC.

The chain employs TRBV7-9 and TRBJ2-3; D might be TRBD2 (5 bases). V lost 5 bases, J lost 6 bases, and 21 bases lay in between. The CDR3 length is 16 residues. CDR1 is SEHNR, CDR2 FQNEAQ, per germline (reference sequence). DNA of the CDR3: TGTGCCAGCAGCCGCGGGTCCTTGGTGTCGGAGGATACGCAGTATTTT. This encodes CASSRGSLVSEDTQYF.

The chain links TRBV14 to TRBJ2-5, with 7 bases fitting TRBD1. This CDR3 comprises 13 residues. Germline lookup yields CDR1 SGHDN and CDR2 FVKESK. Trimming at V came to 6 bases and at J to 3 bases, leaving 4 bases not matched to a gene. The CDR3 protein is CASRLTGEETQYF. The CDR3 nucleotides read TGTGCCAGCAGACTAACAGGGGAAGAGACCCAGTACTTC.

This clonotype showed up just once. The rearrangement uses TRBV29-1 and TRBJ2-3, with 7 bases that match TRBD2. Germline V CDR1 and CDR2: SQVTM, ANQGSEA. The junction had 8 bases not matched to a gene; V was cut back by 4 bases and J by 4 bases. The CDR3 extends over 14 amino acids. The CDR3 loop reads CSVVGGSGADTQYF. DNA of the CDR3: TGCAGCGTTGTAGGCGGGAGTGGGGCAGATACGCAGTATTTT.

The rearrangement links TRBV20-1 to TRBJ2-7; 9 bases match TRBD1. The CDR3 totals 14 residues. V dropped 5 bases and J dropped 3; count of bases not matched to a gene: 8. Germline V gene data show CDR1 as DFQATT and CDR2 as SNEGSKA (reference sequence). Here the CDR3 DNA reads TGCAGTGCTCCTCGGACAGGGGCCAACTACGAGCAGTACTTC. This encodes CSAPRTGANYEQYF.

The chain joins TRBV7-9 to TRBJ1-2, with TRBD1 matching 8 bases. Germline CDR1 reads SEHNR; CDR2 reads FQNEAQ (reference sequence). The CDR3 totals 14 residues. The ends lost 3 bases at V and 5 bases at J; junction bases unmatched: 5. The CDR3 sequence: CASSFFDRGYGYTF. The CDR3 DNA sequence: TGTGCCAGCAGCTTCTTCGACAGGGGATATGGCTACACCTTC.

This clonotype was detected only a few times. The DNA for the CDR3 is TGTGCCAGCAGTCCCCGGACCTACAATGAGCAGTTCTTC. Translating it yields CASSPRTYNEQFF. This chain connects TRBV27 to TRBJ2-1; D not resolved. Germline values: CDR1 MNHEY, CDR2 SMNVEV (reference sequence). The length of the CDR3 is 13 residues. V was cut by 5 bases and J by 2 bases, with 7 bases left in between.

V and J are TRBV5-1 and TRBJ1-4, with TRBD1 identical over 12 bases. This CDR3 contains 16 residues. J lost 4 bases, V lost 3 bases, and 4 bases had no gene match. CDR1 and CDR2 (germline): SGHRS, YFSETQ. CDR3 loop: CASSSGQGAFNEKLFF. CDR3 sequence (DNA): TGCGCCAGCAGCTCGGGACAGGGGGCCTTTAATGAAAAACTGTTTTTT.

The chain employs TRBV25-1 and TRBJ2-7, with D perhaps matching TRBD1 (5 bases). Germline loops: CDR1 MGHDK, CDR2 SYGVNS. The germline V and J ends were trimmed by 5 bases and 6 bases, with 14 bases remaining between them. The CDR3 is 13 amino acids. CDR3 region: CASSPLGVSEQYF. The CDR3 coding sequence is TGTGCCAGCAGTCCTCTAGGGGTTTCCGAGCAGTACTTC.

The V call is TRBV9, the J call TRBJ1-5; D may be TRBD1 (5 bases). Germline-derived CDR1 and CDR2 are SGDLS and YYNGEE. This CDR3 comprises 16 residues. Trimming pared 4 bases from V and 3 bases from J, leaving 17 bases between. This CDR3 is CASSPGGAGNNQPQHF. The CDR3 DNA is TGTGCCAGCAGCCCTGGGGGTGCAGGTAACAATCAGCCCCAGCATTTT.

The rearrangement joins TRBV2 to TRBJ2-6; 7 nucleotides align to TRBD1. CDR3 size: 16 residues. Unmatched junction bases numbered 8, after V lost 5 bases and J lost 4 bases. Germline CDR1 is SNHLY and CDR2 is FYNNEI. Here the CDR3 DNA reads TGTGCCAGCAGTCCGGGACAGATCTCGGGGGCCAACGTCCTGACTTTC. It encodes CASSPGQISGANVLTF. The variable domain in full, with the rest retrieved from reference TRBV2 and TRBJ2-6, is EPEVTQTPSHQVTQMGQEVILRCVPISNHLYFYWYRQILGQKVEFLVSFYNNEISEKSEIFDDQFSVERPDGSNFTLKIRSTKLEDSAMYFCASSPGQISGANVLTFGAGSRLTVL.

CDR3 amino acids: CASSPTGGRTYEQYF. CDR3 DNA: TGTGCCAGCAGTCCCACAGGGGGAAGGACGTACGAGCAGTACTTC. This chain joins TRBV6-5 and TRBJ2-7; 8 positions agree with TRBD1. CDR3 size: 15 residues. Per the germline V gene, CDR1 is MNHEY and CDR2 is SVGAGI. Trimming cost V 5 bases and J 4 bases; bases outside gene matches: 10.

The genes are TRBV7-9 and TRBJ2-7; no reliable D call. V lost 4 bases to trimming and J lost 6 bases, with 10 bases between them. Looked up from germline, CDR1 is SEHNR and CDR2 is FQNEAQ (reference sequence). The CDR3 loop spans 12 amino acids. In DNA, the CDR3 is TGTGCCAGCAGCTCCCTGCTCCCCGAGCAGTACTTC. This encodes CASSSLLPEQYF.

The rearrangement uses TRBV18 and TRBJ2-3; 7 positions agree with TRBD2. V shed 6 bases, J shed 3 bases, and the junction held 15 bases outside the gene matches. This CDR3 comprises 17 residues. From germline, CDR1 is KGHSH and CDR2 LQKENI. In nucleotides, the CDR3 is TGTGCCAGCTCCCTTGTGACGTCGGGGGGAATGACAGATACGCAGTATTTT. Protein product: CASSLVTSGGMTDTQYF.

J is TRBJ2-5 and V is TRBV4-1, with 12 bases identical to TRBD2. V shed 4 bases and J 6 bases; nucleotides not matched to a gene: 6. This CDR3 has 15 residues. Germline V gene data show CDR1 as MGHRA and CDR2 as YSYEKL. Here the CDR3 reads CASSPRLAGDKTQYF. The CDR3 bases are TGCGCCAGCAGCCCACGACTAGCGGGAGATAAGACCCAGTACTTC.

The chain uses TRBV11-2 and TRBJ1-5; D unclear. The CDR3 loop spans 15 amino acids. The germline gives CDR1 SGHAT, CDR2 FQNNGV. The ends were cut back, 10 bases at V and 4 bases at J, with 20 bases in the middle. The CDR3 sequence: CATQLGQDPNQPQHF. CDR3 bases: TGTGCCACCCAGCTGGGTCAGGACCCTAATCAGCCCCAGCATTTT.

The chain employs TRBV29-1 and TRBJ2-3; 11 nucleotides align to TRBD2. The ends lost 4 bases at V and 4 bases at J; junction bases unmatched: 16. This CDR3 has 18 residues. CDR1 SQVTM and CDR2 ANQGSEA come from the germline V gene. CDR3 protein: CSVGGVASGRSGSDTQYF. The CDR3 nucleotides read TGCAGCGTTGGTGGTGTGGCTAGCGGGAGGTCCGGGTCAGATACGCAGTATTTT.